One and the same sample provided the 21 T cell receptor beta chains below, sequenced in a study of OX40 agonist ivuxolimab in advanced cancers. Produced via immunoSEQ multiplex PCR; TCRdb's table is partial and in-frame only. Found here are tens of thousands of clones, roughly nine tenths of them singletons; the top ten hold 4% to 5%. The sample was CD4+ or CD8+ T cells sorted from blood, taken in a trial of the OX40 agonist ivuxolimab. The receptors were gathered from an adult with an advanced solid tumor such as melanoma, head and neck, liver or kidney cancer.

V usage is TRBV11-2 and J usage is TRBJ1-1; unclear D gene. This CDR3 has 13 amino acids. V was shortened by 2 bases and J by 0 bases, with 4 bases between the two germline ends. Germline V gene sequence: CDR1 SGHAT, CDR2 FQNNGV. CDR3 nucleotides: TGTGCCAGCAGCTTAACTGTGAACACTGAAGCTTTCTTT. This codes for CASSLTVNTEAFF.

The gene calls are TRBV28 and TRBJ1-2; 12 nucleotides line up with TRBD1. Germline V lookup: CDR1 MDHEN, CDR2 SYDVKM. The ends lost 2 bases at V and 8 bases at J; junction bases unmatched: 9. This CDR3 spans 16 amino acids. In DNA form, the CDR3 reads TGTGCCAGCAGTTTAACCGCGGGACAGGGGGCGGAGGGCTACACCTTC. It encodes CASSLTAGQGAEGYTF.

The rearrangement joins TRBV6-5 to TRBJ2-3; D is perhaps TRBD1 (6 bases). CDR1 and CDR2 (germline): MNHEY, SVGAGI. This CDR3 has 15 residues. V dropped 0 bases and J dropped 4 bases, with 11 bases sitting between them. CDR3 sequence reads: CASSYSGGLSDTQYF. CDR3 sequence (DNA): TGTGCCAGCAGTTACTCAGGGGGTCTCTCAGATACGCAGTATTTT.

The CDR3, as DNA: TGCAGCGTTGGTAGCTACAATGAGCAGTTCTTC. Translating it yields CSVGSYNEQFF. This chain links TRBV29-1 with TRBJ2-1; D unresolved. CDR3 length: 11 amino acids. Deletions cut 4 bases from V and 3 bases from J, with 4 bases between. Germline V gene data show CDR1 as SQVTM and CDR2 as ANQGSEA.

V usage is TRBV27 and J usage is TRBJ1-5; D unclear. The CDR3 covers 12 residues. From germline, CDR1 is MNHEY and CDR2 SMNVEV (reference sequence). V lost 2 bases to trimming and J lost 7 bases, with 6 bases between them. CDR3 amino acids: CASSLPGQPQHF. In DNA, the CDR3 is TGTGCCAGCAGTTTACCAGGACAGCCCCAGCATTTT.

The rearrangement uses TRBV11-2 and TRBJ2-7, with D unclear. This CDR3 is 12 amino acids long. The V gene's germline CDR1 is SGHAT and CDR2 FQNNGV. V lost 7 bases and J 3 bases, leaving 10 bases between the germline ends. The DNA for the CDR3 is TGTGCCAGCAAGCCTTCCTTCTACGAGCAGTACTTC. It encodes CASKPSFYEQYF. The full variable domain, with the rest looked up from reference TRBV11-2 and TRBJ2-7, is EAGVAQSPRYKIIEKRQSVAFWCNPISGHATLYWYQQILGQGPKLLIQFQNNGVVDDSQLPKDRFSAERLKGVDSTLKIQPAKLEDSAVYLCASKPSFYEQYFGPGTRLTVT.

The CDR3 loop reads CASSLVGSANTEAFF. The DNA of the CDR3 is TGTGCCAGCAGCTTAGTAGGATCGGCAAACACTGAAGCTTTCTTT. The rearrangement links TRBV7-9 to TRBJ1-1; no clear D. The CDR3 length is 15 residues. CDR1 and CDR2 (germline): SEHNR, FQNEAQ (reference sequence). V shed 1 base and J shed 2 bases, with 11 bases lying between them.

This clone appeared a few times. The V call is TRBV30, the J call TRBJ1-1; TRBD1 aligns across 8 bases. This CDR3 comprises 17 residues. Unmatched junction bases numbered 16, after V lost 1 base and J lost 6 bases. From germline, CDR1 is GTSNPN and CDR2 SVGIG (reference sequence). CDR3 coding DNA: TGTGCCTGGAGTGCGAAGGCTCTACAGGGGGTGGACGCTGAAGCTTTCTTT. Translation gives CAWSAKALQGVDAEAFF.

This rearrangement joins TRBV7-2 to TRBJ2-2, with TRBD1 identical over 8 bases. This CDR3 comprises 16 residues. The trim removed 5 bases at V and 2 bases at J, leaving 7 bases unmatched. The germline V gene encodes CDR1 SGHTA and CDR2 FQGNSA. CDR3: CASSRDRGFNTGELFF. DNA for the CDR3: TGTGCCAGCAGCAGAGACAGGGGATTTAACACCGGGGAGCTGTTTTTT.

The rearrangement uses TRBV5-6 and TRBJ1-4; 8 bases are shared with TRBD1. With 3 bases clipped from V and 8 bases from J, the junction kept 6 bases outside the gene matches. CDR3 length: 14 amino acids. Germline V CDR1 and CDR2: SGHDT, YYEEEE. CDR3 loop: CASSYGTGEEKLFF. CDR3 DNA: TGTGCCAGCAGCTACGGGACAGGAGAGGAAAAACTGTTTTTT. Supplemented by reference TRBV5-6 and TRBJ1-4, the full variable domain reads DAGVTQSPTHLIKTRGQQVTLRCSPKSGHDTVSWYQQALGQGPQFIFQYYEEEERQRGNFPDRFSGHQFPNYSSELNVNALLLGDSALYLCASSYGTGEEKLFFGSGTQLSVL.

As regards this clone: Other DNA sequences within the sample encode an identical CDR3. V gene TRBV13 combines with J gene TRBJ2-5, with a possible D match to TRBD1 (6 bases). The CDR3 covers 13 residues. V was trimmed by 0 bases and J by 4 bases, leaving 6 bases between them. Germline values: CDR1 PRHDT, CDR2 FYEKMQ (reference sequence). The CDR3 sequence is CASSLGGGETQYF. CDR3 sequence (DNA): TGTGCCAGCAGCTTAGGAGGGGGAGAGACCCAGTACTTC.

This chain connects TRBV9 to TRBJ1-2; 10 bases align to TRBD1. The trim removed 3 bases at V and 3 bases at J, leaving 8 bases unmatched. The CDR3 extends over 16 amino acids. Germline V CDR1 and CDR2: SGDLS, YYNGEE. The chain's CDR3 is CASSEQRQGADYGYTF. The CDR3 DNA reads as TGTGCCAGCAGCGAGCAGCGACAGGGGGCCGACTATGGCTACACCTTC.

V is TRBV27 and J is TRBJ2-7; D tentatively fits TRBD1 or TRBD2 (6 bases each). The CDR3 extends over 16 amino acids. Germline CDR1 reads MNHEY; CDR2 reads SMNVEV (reference sequence). V was trimmed by 2 bases and J by 3 bases, leaving 17 bases between them. CDR3 DNA: TGTGCCAGCAGTTTAAGGGGGGCGCGGGGACTCTACGAGCAGTACTTC. This encodes CASSLRGARGLYEQYF.

This chain joins TRBV6-6 and TRBJ2-7, with D tentatively TRBD2 (6 bases). Trimming shortened V by 6 bases and J by 3 bases, and 18 bases separated the two germline ends. This CDR3 comprises 15 residues. Looked up from germline, CDR1 is MNHNY and CDR2 is SVGAGI (reference sequence). The CDR3 region is CASSPPTREDYEQYF. The DNA for the CDR3 is TGTGCCAGCAGCCCCCCCACGAGGGAGGACTACGAGCAGTACTTC.

The chain has TRBV19 and TRBJ2-3; D not resolved. CDR3 length: 14 amino acids. CDR1 is LNHDA and CDR2 is SQIVND in the germline V gene (reference sequence). Trimming pared 3 bases from V and 1 base from J, leaving 8 bases between. The CDR3 nucleotides read TGTGCCAGTAGTATTGGGCAGGGCACAGATACGCAGTATTTT. Protein: CASSIGQGTDTQYF.

The V gene is TRBV28, the J gene TRBJ2-7; 12 bases line up with TRBD1. The CDR3 length is 18 residues. V shed 7 bases and J 5 bases; nucleotides not matched to a gene: 18. The V gene's germline CDR1 is MDHEN and CDR2 SYDVKM. The CDR3 coding sequence is TGTGCCAGCACAAAAACTATAATTTCCGGGACAGGGGGCCACGAGCAGTACGTC. Translation gives CASTKTIISGTGGHEQYV.

The chain employs TRBV2 and TRBJ2-5, with D possibly TRBD2 on 5 matching bases. With 9 bases removed from V and 9 bases from J, the gap between germline ends came to 11 bases. Germline-derived CDR1 and CDR2 are SNHLY and FYNNEI. This CDR3 region has 10 residues. The CDR3 loop reads CASRERAQYF. The CDR3 DNA is TGTGCCAGTCGAGAGAGGGCCCAGTACTTC.

V is TRBV9 and J is TRBJ2-3, with TRBD2 identical over 8 bases. Germline assignment: CDR1 SGDLS and CDR2 YYNGEE. The CDR3 spans 14 residues. The V gene end was trimmed by 4 bases and the J gene end by 1 base; junction bases not matched to a gene: 2. The chain's CDR3 is CASSSGSGTDTQYF. The CDR3 region has the DNA TGTGCCAGCAGCAGCGGGAGCGGCACAGATACGCAGTATTTT.

The gene calls are TRBV5-1 and TRBJ2-5, with a tentative D call TRBD1 (6 bases). The CDR3 covers 13 residues. V was clipped by 2 bases and J by 2 bases, with 7 bases between them. CDR1 is SGHRS and CDR2 is YFSETQ in the germline V gene. CDR3 in amino acids: CASSLGQQETQYF. CDR3 nucleotides: TGCGCCAGCAGCTTAGGACAGCAAGAGACCCAGTACTTC.

This clone has more than one count but fewer than ten. V gene TRBV19 combines with J gene TRBJ1-5; a possible D gene is TRBD1 (6 bases). The V gene lost 5 bases and the J gene lost 6 bases, with 17 bases spanning the gap. Germline lookup yields CDR1 LNHDA and CDR2 SQIVND (reference sequence). This CDR3 contains 15 residues. CDR3 DNA: TGTGCCAGTAGTGGCCCCACAGGGTATAGTCAGCCCCAGCATTTT. Residues: CASSGPTGYSQPQHF.

The chain has TRBV18 and TRBJ2-3, with TRBD1 matching 7 bases. CDR1 KGHSH and CDR2 LQKENI come from the germline V gene. This CDR3 has 17 amino acids. After removal of 3 bases from V and 3 bases from J, the junction contained 12 bases not matched to a gene. Here the CDR3 reads CASSPETGLSLTDTQYF. CDR3 bases: TGTGCCAGCTCACCCGAGACAGGGCTGTCGCTAACAGATACGCAGTATTTT.